Below, one TCR beta chain is given with its context. No cognate antigen has been identified for it. The input lacks base qualities; no much larger clone sits a single base away. Participants in the prospective study were aged roughly 18 to 89 years, lived in some 24 United States geographic areas, and enrolled through a virtual design. To assign participants to cohorts, the prospective study relied on clinical history that participants themselves reported in a screening survey and a study questionnaire. ImmuneRACE Cohort 3 recovered participants were defined by two consecutive negative NP/OP PCR tests, healthcare professional clearance, or symptom resolution. In the prospective study, mobile phlebotomists collected whole blood, serum and a nasopharyngeal or oropharyngeal swab from each participant. Participants in the prospective study had the option to provide additional blood draws and questionnaires over a roughly 2-month period. Before DNA extraction, prospective study blood samples were shipped either frozen or at room temperature.

These data come from a study of blood T cell repertoires in COVID-19 (dated by TCRdb to about 2020). About the full investigation: Collaborator samples came from the United States, Italy and Spain and covered acute and convalescent phases of COVID-19. The prospective study material was composed of cDNA or gDNA derived from T cells, B-cell-depleted T cells, or PBMCs. The dataset comprised deeply sampled blood TCRbeta repertoires from subjects exposed to, actively infected with, or recovered from COVID-19. A freely available public database, intended as a resource for researchers studying the immune response to SARS-CoV-2, is where the repertoires were released. Samples were obtained from the ongoing ImmuneRACE study (first 160 participants) and from about 1,300 subjects provided by 6 global collaborators. Nearly every sample came with metadata listing a de-identified subject ID, COVID-19 status, age in years and sex. HLA class I and class II types, where available, came from metadata supplied by the sample provider rather than from assay-based typing.

TCRbeta CDR3 regions were amplified from genomic DNA using the immunoSEQ Assay, a bias-controlled multiplex PCR. Concerning the study's data processing: The number of nucleated cells in each sample was estimated from the amplification of reference gene primers within the assay. To quantify the absolute abundance of each unique TCRbeta CDR3 rearrangement, sequence reads were collapsed and filtered. For each sample, productive Simpson clonality was calculated by taking the square root of Simpson's diversity index across productive rearrangements. TCRdb provides this immuneACCESS table in a form limited to in-frame rearrangements. Some clones are lacking; in checked studies, under half of them reflect an unresolved V gene, and why the rest are absent is not known. Clonal size and the V and J genes are those of that table, whereas D and trimming came from the DNA. The sample table lists more than 200,000 clones, over 75% of them with a count of one. Of the sample, approximately 1.6% is held by the ten largest clones.

Broader findings and caveats from the paper: How much clinical and demographic metadata was included differed by source and by participant, and the metadata was provided uncurated.

A distance of 11 bases separates the germline ends of V and J, which lose 3 bases and 0 bases respectively. Taken from cysteine to phenylalanine, the CDR3 has 16 residues. Only the CDR3 portion is preserved as DNA: 48 bases, with reading frame beginning at the first base. CDR1 is given as SGHDN and CDR2 as FVKESK, both from the germline V gene. Specimen: PBMCs or T cells enriched from blood (not recorded which). Recombination linked TRBV14 to TRBJ2-2; the D segment could be TRBD2, given 5 matching bases. This sequence originates from a man aged 40-49 years who had recovered from COVID-19. The CDR3 has the sequence CASSHLRSANTGELFF. The DNA reads TGTGCCAGCAGCCATCTTCGTAGCGCGAACACCGGGGAGCTGTTTTTT.